The sequence of this TCR beta chain was determined in a study of cytomegalovirus exposure and HLA in healthy donors. The CDR3 is 15 residues long. V trimming: 3 bases; J trimming: 4 bases; junction bases outside the gene matches: 5. CDR1 is KGHSH, CDR2 LQKENI, per germline. Primers for the PCR totalled 60 Vbeta and 13 Jbeta. TCRdb keeps only in-frame clones here, not all; method: immunoSEQ multiplex PCR. The top ten clones hold around 6.1% of a sample with about 150,000 clones, more than 65% of them seen once. The TCR originated in a man in his thirties or forties in good health and CMV-seropositive. Specimen: PBMCs. The chain links TRBV18 to TRBJ1-5; 8 bases are shared with TRBD1. The CDR3, as DNA: TGTGCCAGCTCACCGGACGGACAGGGTAATCAGCCCCAGCATTTT. Translation gives CASSPDGQGNQPQHF.